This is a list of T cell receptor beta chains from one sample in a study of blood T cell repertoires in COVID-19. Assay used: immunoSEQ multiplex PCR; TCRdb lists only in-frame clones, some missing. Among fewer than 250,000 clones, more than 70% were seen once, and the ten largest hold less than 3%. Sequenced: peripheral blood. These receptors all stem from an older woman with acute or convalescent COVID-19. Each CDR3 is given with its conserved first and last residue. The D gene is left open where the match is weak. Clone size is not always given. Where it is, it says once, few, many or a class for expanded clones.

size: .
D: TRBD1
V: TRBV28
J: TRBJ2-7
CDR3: CASSSLGQVSYEQYF
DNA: TGTGCCAGCAGTTCTTTGGGACAGGTTAGTTACGAGCAGTACTTC

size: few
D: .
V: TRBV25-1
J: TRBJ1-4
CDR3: CASSESEIATNEKLFF
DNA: TGTGCCAGCAGTGAATCTGAAATAGCAACTAATGAAAAACTGTTTTTT

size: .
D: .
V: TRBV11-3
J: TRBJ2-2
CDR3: CASSLGGASNTGELFF
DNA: TGTGCCAGCAGCTTAGGTGGAGCTTCGAACACCGGGGAGCTGTTTTTT

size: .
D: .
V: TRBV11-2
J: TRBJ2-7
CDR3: CASSRRGLQEQYF
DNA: TGTGCCAGCAGTAGGAGAGGTCTTCAGGAGCAGTACTTC

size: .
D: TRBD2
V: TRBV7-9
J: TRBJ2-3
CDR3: CASSWGLAGSSSTDTQYF
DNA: TGTGCCAGCAGCTGGGGACTAGCGGGGTCTTCTAGCACAGATACGCAGTATTTT

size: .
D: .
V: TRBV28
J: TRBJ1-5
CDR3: CASSFSPGPQHF
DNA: TGTGCCAGCAGTTTTTCCCCCGGGCCCCAGCATTTT

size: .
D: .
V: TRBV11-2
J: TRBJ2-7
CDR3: CASSLVVTSSYEQYF
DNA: TGTGCCAGCAGCTTAGTGGTCACAAGCTCCTACGAGCAGTACTTC

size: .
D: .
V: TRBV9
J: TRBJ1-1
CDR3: CASSVSPEPPQAEAFF
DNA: TGTGCCAGCAGCGTGTCCCCCGAACCCCCCCAGGCTGAAGCTTTCTTT

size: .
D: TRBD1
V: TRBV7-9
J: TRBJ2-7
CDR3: CASSLTGGAGQYF
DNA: TGTGCCAGCAGCCTTACAGGGGGCGCAGGGCAGTACTTC

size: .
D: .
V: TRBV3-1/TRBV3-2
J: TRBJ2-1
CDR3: CASRQTSIGNEQFF
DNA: TGTGCCAGCAGGCAGACTAGTATTGGCAATGAGCAGTTCTTC

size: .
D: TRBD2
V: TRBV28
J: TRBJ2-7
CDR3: CATTRTSRYEQYF
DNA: TGTGCCACCACCCGGACTAGCAGATACGAGCAGTACTTC

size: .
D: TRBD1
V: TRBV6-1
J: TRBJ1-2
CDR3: CASSVLPGQGANYGYTF
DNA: TGTGCCAGCAGTGTTCTTCCCGGACAGGGGGCCAACTATGGCTACACCTTC

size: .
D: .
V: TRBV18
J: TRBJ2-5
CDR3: CASSPPGSQETQYF
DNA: TGTGCCAGCTCACCGCCGGGATCACAAGAGACCCAGTACTTC